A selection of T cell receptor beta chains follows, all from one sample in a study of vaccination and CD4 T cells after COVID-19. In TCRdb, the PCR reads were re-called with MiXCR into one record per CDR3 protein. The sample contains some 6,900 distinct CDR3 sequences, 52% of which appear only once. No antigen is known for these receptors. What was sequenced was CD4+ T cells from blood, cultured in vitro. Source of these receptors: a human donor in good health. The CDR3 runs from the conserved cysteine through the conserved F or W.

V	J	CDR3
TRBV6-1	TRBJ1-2	CASRTVNYGYTF
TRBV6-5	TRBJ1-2	CASSYSSGVYGYTF
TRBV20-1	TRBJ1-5	CSASARNQPQHF
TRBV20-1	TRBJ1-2	CSAREQGVNYGYTF
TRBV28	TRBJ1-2	CASSFPDRVRGGYTF
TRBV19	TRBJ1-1	CASSGTGAWNTEAFF
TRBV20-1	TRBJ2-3	CSAAGTSGVLSTDTQYF
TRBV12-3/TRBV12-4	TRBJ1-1	CASSARQGANTEAFF
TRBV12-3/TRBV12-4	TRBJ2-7	CASSPTGFEQYF
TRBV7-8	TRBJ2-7	CASRLDSWRENEQYF
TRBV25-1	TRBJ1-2	CASSDRWGSGYTF
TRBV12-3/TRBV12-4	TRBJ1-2	CASSGYQGQIYGYTF
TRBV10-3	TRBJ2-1	CAISVTSVSSYNEQFF
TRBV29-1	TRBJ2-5	CSVEGLAGTQYF
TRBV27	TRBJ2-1	CASSLTPAHNEQFF
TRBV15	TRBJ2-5	CATSPPGTGSAETQYF
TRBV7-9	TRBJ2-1	CASSLALRGGYNEQFF
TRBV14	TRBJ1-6	CASSQVNPGSSNSPLHF
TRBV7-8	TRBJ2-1	CASSQRLAGDEDEQFF
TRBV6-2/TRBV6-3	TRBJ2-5	CASSYPGSGTARETQYF
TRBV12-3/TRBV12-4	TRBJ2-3	CASSPGSSTDTQYF
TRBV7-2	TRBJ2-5	CASSSGARETQYF
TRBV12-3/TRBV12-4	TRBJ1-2	CASSAGYDYGYTF
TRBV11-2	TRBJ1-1	CASSGWVPNTEAFF
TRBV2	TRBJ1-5	CASSSPLDQPQHF
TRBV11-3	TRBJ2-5	CASSLGTGGPETQYF
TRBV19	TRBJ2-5	CASAIAGVQETQYF
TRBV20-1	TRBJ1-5	CSATVGQGYQPQHF
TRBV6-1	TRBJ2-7	CASRSYGYEQYF
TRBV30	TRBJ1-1	CAWSPGGAEAFF
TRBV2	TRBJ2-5	CASSGGRGVPTQETQYF
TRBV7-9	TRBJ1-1	CASSLAGQIITEAFF
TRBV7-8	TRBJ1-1	CASSFKRTRGNTEAFF
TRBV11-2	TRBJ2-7	CASSLRTSGRYEQYF
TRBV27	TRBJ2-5	CASLKMGRTDQETQYF
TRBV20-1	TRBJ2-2	CSARVGLAGANTGELFF
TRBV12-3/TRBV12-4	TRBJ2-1	CASSKTNEQFF
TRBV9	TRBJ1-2	CASSVAPNYGYTF
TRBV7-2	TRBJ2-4	CASRDRGKAKNIQYF
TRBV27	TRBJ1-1	CATSRGERNTEAFF
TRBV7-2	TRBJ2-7	CASSSTGTNPYEQYF
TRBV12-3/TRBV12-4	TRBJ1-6	CASSASGSGYSPLHF
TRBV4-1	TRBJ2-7	CASSRAGLAGAEQYF
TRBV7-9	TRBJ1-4	CASSLSGANEKLFF
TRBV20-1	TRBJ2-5	CSAPRASGRLGQETQYF
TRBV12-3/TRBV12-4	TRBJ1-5	CASSVDRYNQPQHF
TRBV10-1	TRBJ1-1	CASTTTGGRNTEAFF
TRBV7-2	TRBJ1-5	CASSLEGWGNQPQHF
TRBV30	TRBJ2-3	CAWSVGGTDTQYF
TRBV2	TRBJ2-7	CASSERASGSFYEQYF
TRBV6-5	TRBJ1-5	CASSYQPGGQPQHF
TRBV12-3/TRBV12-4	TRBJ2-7	CASSLSGGGNEQYF
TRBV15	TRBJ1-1	CATSRAGTYNTEAFF
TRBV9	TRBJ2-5	CASSPRASGGAEYETQYF
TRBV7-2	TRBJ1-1	CASSHNTGTTEAFF